What follows are 4 T cell receptor beta chains derived from one specimen sequenced in a study of STAT5B mutations in CD4+ large granular lymphocyte leukemia. The data were produced by immunoSEQ multiplex PCR, yet TCRdb's version contains in-frame clones alone and is incomplete. The sample holds about 23,000 clones, 70% to 80% seen once. Sequencing was performed on CD4+ T cells from blood buffy coats. The receptor set was obtained from a human donor in good health.

In this sample, this clone turned up once. J is TRBJ2-1 and V is TRBV2; 8 nucleotides agree with TRBD1. This CDR3 has 15 residues. Losses at the gene ends were 8 bases for V and 6 bases for J; bases not matched to a gene: 12. Germline CDR1 is SNHLY and CDR2 is FYNNEI. CDR3 amino acids: CASERDRGGSNEQFF. The CDR3 DNA sequence: TGTGCCAGCGAGCGTGACAGGGGTGGTAGCAATGAGCAGTTCTTC.

CDR3 loop: CASEPPQYRRLAKNIQYF. CDR3 DNA: TGTGCCAGCGAACCCCCACAGTATAGACGCCTAGCCAAAAACATTCAGTACTTC. The V and J genes are TRBV28 and TRBJ2-4; the D is unclear. Trimming pared 8 bases from V and 0 bases from J, leaving 23 bases between. Germline CDR1 MDHEN, CDR2 SYDVKM. This CDR3 comprises 18 residues.

J is TRBJ2-2 and V is TRBV10-3; D is undetermined. Germline V gene data show CDR1 as ENHRY and CDR2 as SYGVKD. The V and J ends lost 6 bases and 6 bases respectively, with 17 bases between them. The CDR3 covers 15 residues. The CDR3: CAIRGSAVGSGELFF. The CDR3 nucleotides are TGTGCCATCAGGGGGTCTGCGGTAGGGTCCGGGGAGCTGTTTTTT.

The chain employs TRBV27 and TRBJ2-3; TRBD2 aligns across 14 bases. CDR3 length: 17 residues. J was trimmed by 1 base and V by 4 bases; bases with no gene match: 4. Germline V gene sequence: CDR1 MNHEY, CDR2 SMNVEV (reference sequence). The CDR3 region is CASSSPTSGRGTDTQYF. In DNA form, the CDR3 reads TGTGCCAGCAGTTCCCCGACTAGCGGGAGGGGCACAGATACGCAGTATTTT.